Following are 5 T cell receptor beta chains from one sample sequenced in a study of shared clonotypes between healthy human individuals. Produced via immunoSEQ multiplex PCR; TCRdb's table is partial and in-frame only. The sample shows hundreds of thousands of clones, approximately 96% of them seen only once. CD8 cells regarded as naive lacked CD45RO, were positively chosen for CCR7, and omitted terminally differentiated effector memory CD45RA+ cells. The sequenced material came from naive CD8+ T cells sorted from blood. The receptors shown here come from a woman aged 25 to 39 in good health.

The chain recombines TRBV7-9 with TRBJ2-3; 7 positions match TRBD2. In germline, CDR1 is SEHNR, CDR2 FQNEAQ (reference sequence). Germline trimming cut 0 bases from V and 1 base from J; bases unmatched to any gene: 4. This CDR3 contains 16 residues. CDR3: CASSLASGVGTDTQYF. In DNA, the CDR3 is TGTGCCAGCAGCTTAGCGAGCGGGGTAGGCACAGATACGCAGTATTTT.

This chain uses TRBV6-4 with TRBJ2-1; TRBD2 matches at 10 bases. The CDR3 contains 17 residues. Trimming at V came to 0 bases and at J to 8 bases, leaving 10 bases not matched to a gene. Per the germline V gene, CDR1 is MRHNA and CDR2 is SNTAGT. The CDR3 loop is CASSDSKSGRALDEQFF. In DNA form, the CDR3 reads TGTGCCAGCAGTGACTCGAAAAGCGGGAGGGCCCTCGATGAGCAGTTCTTC.

CDR3 coding DNA: TGTGCCACCAGCAGAGTGGGCGTGCCCGAGACGACAGGGTGGTTGTGGAACACTGAAGCTTTCTTT. Translating gives CATSRVGVPETTGWLWNTEAFF. The chain joins TRBV15 to TRBJ1-1; 7 nucleotides align to TRBD1. This CDR3 spans 22 amino acids. Germline V gene sequence: CDR1 LNHNV, CDR2 YYDKDF (reference sequence). Trimming took 1 base from V and 1 from J; bases not matched to a gene: 24.

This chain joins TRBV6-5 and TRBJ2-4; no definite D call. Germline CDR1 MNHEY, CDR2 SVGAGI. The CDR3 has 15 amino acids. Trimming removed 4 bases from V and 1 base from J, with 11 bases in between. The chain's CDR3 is CASSFTSAAKNIQYF. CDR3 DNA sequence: TGTGCCAGCAGTTTCACGTCGGCGGCCAAAAACATTCAGTACTTC.

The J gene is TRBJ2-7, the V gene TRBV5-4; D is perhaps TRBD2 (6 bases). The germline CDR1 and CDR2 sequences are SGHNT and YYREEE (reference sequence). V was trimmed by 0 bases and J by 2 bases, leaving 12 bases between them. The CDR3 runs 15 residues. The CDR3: CASSLERGTAYEQYF. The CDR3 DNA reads TGTGCCAGCAGCTTGGAAAGAGGGACTGCCTACGAGCAGTACTTC.